This is a list of T cell receptor beta chains from one sample in a study of CD8 T cells in ankylosing spondylitis. TCRdb called the 5' RACE reads again in MiXCR, with one record for every CDR3 protein. The sample has more than 150,000 distinct CDR3 sequences; over 10% are singletons. The source material was blood, either unsorted or a sorted T cell fraction (not recorded which). The receptors originated from a female donor with ankylosing spondylitis or in good health (not recorded which). Each CDR3 is given with its conserved first and last residue. Fields, in order: D gene, V gene, clone size, J gene, CDR3 DNA, CDR3 protein. The D gene is left open where the match is weak. Clone size appears in some rows only: once, few, many, or a class for an expanded clone.

d_call: TRBD2; v_call: TRBV29-1; clone_size: many; j_call: TRBJ2-1; cdr3_nt: TGCAGCGTTGAAGATATCCTAGCGGGACCTAGCTCCTACAATGAGCAGTTCTTC; cdr3_aa: CSVEDILAGPSSYNEQFF
d_call: .; v_call: TRBV29-1; clone_size: .; j_call: TRBJ1-2; cdr3_nt: TGCAGCGTCCCGGAACACTATGGCTACACCTTC; cdr3_aa: CSVPEHYGYTF
d_call: .; v_call: TRBV9; clone_size: .; j_call: TRBJ1-2; cdr3_nt: TGTGCCAGCAGCGTAGTAACAGGGACTTATGGCTACACCTTC; cdr3_aa: CASSVVTGTYGYTF
d_call: TRBD2; v_call: TRBV20-1; clone_size: .; j_call: TRBJ2-1; cdr3_nt: TGCAGTGCTAGCCCCACCTCGACTAGCTGGGGCGATGAGCAGTTCTTC; cdr3_aa: CSASPTSTSWGDEQFF
d_call: TRBD2; v_call: TRBV5-1; clone_size: .; j_call: TRBJ2-1; cdr3_nt: TGCGCCAGCAGCGGGGGACTAGCGGGAGTCGATGAGCAGTTCTTC; cdr3_aa: CASSGGLAGVDEQFF
d_call: TRBD1; v_call: TRBV10-2; clone_size: few; j_call: TRBJ1-3; cdr3_nt: TGCGCCAGCAGAGCCGGGACAGGGGGTTCAAGCTCTGGAAACACCATATATTTT; cdr3_aa: CASRAGTGGSSSGNTIYF
d_call: .; v_call: TRBV20-1; clone_size: many; j_call: TRBJ2-7; cdr3_nt: TGCAGTGTCAATGGAGACAGATCTTACGAGCAGTACTTC; cdr3_aa: CSVNGDRSYEQYF
d_call: TRBD1; v_call: TRBV7-7; clone_size: many; j_call: TRBJ2-1; cdr3_nt: TGTGCCAGCAGCTTAAAGGGGGCCCCCTACAATGAGCAGTTCTTC; cdr3_aa: CASSLKGAPYNEQFF
d_call: .; v_call: TRBV5-1; clone_size: .; j_call: TRBJ1-6; cdr3_nt: TGCGCCAGCAGCTTGAAGGGGGATCATAATTCACCCCTCCACTTT; cdr3_aa: CASSLKGDHNSPLHF
d_call: .; v_call: TRBV6-1; clone_size: .; j_call: TRBJ2-7; cdr3_nt: TGTGCCAGCAGCTGGGGGGCCCTCCCTTCCTACGAGCAGTACTTC; cdr3_aa: CASSWGALPSYEQYF
d_call: .; v_call: TRBV7-2; clone_size: few; j_call: TRBJ2-3; cdr3_nt: TGTGCCAGCAGCGGCCACACCCAGAGCACAGATACGCAGTATTTT; cdr3_aa: CASSGHTQSTDTQYF
d_call: .; v_call: TRBV6-6; clone_size: few; j_call: TRBJ1-5; cdr3_nt: TGTGCCAGCAGTTACTCGTTGAGTCAGCCCCAGCATTTT; cdr3_aa: CASSYSLSQPQHF
d_call: TRBD1; v_call: TRBV3-1; clone_size: many; j_call: TRBJ1-1; cdr3_nt: TGTGCCAGCAGACGAAGAGCAGGGGGATGGAACACTGAAGCTTTCTTT; cdr3_aa: CASRRRAGGWNTEAFF
d_call: .; v_call: TRBV15; clone_size: many; j_call: TRBJ1-4; cdr3_nt: TGTGCCACCAGCAGTCGGGAGCTCGGACGGGAAAAACTGTTTTTT; cdr3_aa: CATSSRELGREKLFF
d_call: .; v_call: TRBV29-1; clone_size: many; j_call: TRBJ2-2; cdr3_nt: TGCAGCGTTGATTCAGGGTCCACCGGGGAGCTGTTTTTT; cdr3_aa: CSVDSGSTGELFF
d_call: .; v_call: TRBV30; clone_size: .; j_call: TRBJ2-2; cdr3_nt: TGTGCCTGGAGTGTACAGTTCGGGGAGCTGTTTTTT; cdr3_aa: CAWSVQFGELFF
d_call: .; v_call: TRBV10-3; clone_size: .; j_call: TRBJ2-7; cdr3_nt: TGTGCCATCAGAGATTCTACTAATATGGTCGAGCAGTACTTC; cdr3_aa: CAIRDSTNMVEQYF
d_call: TRBD2; v_call: TRBV29-1; clone_size: many; j_call: TRBJ2-5; cdr3_nt: TGCAGCGTGGACACTAGCGGGAGAGAGACCCAGTACTTC; cdr3_aa: CSVDTSGRETQYF
d_call: .; v_call: TRBV9; clone_size: .; j_call: TRBJ2-3; cdr3_nt: TGTGCCAGCAGCGTAGAACGTGGTGGCACAGATACGCAGTATTTT; cdr3_aa: CASSVERGGTDTQYF
d_call: TRBD2; v_call: TRBV7-2; clone_size: many; j_call: TRBJ2-7; cdr3_nt: TGTGCCAGCAGCCTCCGGGAGGGTCCCAAGCAGTACTTC; cdr3_aa: CASSLREGPKQYF
d_call: TRBD1; v_call: TRBV15; clone_size: many; j_call: TRBJ2-2; cdr3_nt: TGTGCCACCAGCAGAGATCAAACAGGGGCGAACGGGGAGCTGTTTTTT; cdr3_aa: CATSRDQTGANGELFF
d_call: .; v_call: TRBV5-1; clone_size: many; j_call: TRBJ1-2; cdr3_nt: TGTGCCAGCAGTTTGCAGGGAAACTATGGCTACACCTTC; cdr3_aa: CASSLQGNYGYTF
d_call: .; v_call: TRBV7-2; clone_size: .; j_call: TRBJ2-7; cdr3_nt: TGTGCCAGCAGCTTAAACGCTATGGGATCCTACGAGCAGTACTTC; cdr3_aa: CASSLNAMGSYEQYF
d_call: .; v_call: TRBV20-1; clone_size: many; j_call: TRBJ1-4; cdr3_nt: TGCAGTGCTAGTAGTCAGATTAATGAAAAACTGTTTTTT; cdr3_aa: CSASSQINEKLFF
d_call: .; v_call: TRBV6-2/TRBV6-3; clone_size: .; j_call: TRBJ2-1; cdr3_nt: TGTGCCAGCAGTTACTCGATGGAGTCACCTGGGTATGAGCAGTTCTTC; cdr3_aa: CASSYSMESPGYEQFF
d_call: .; v_call: TRBV5-1; clone_size: medium-sized; j_call: TRBJ1-2; cdr3_nt: TGCGCCAGCAGCTTGGATGGGGTGGGAAACTATGGCTACACCTTC; cdr3_aa: CASSLDGVGNYGYTF
d_call: .; v_call: TRBV5-1; clone_size: many; j_call: TRBJ1-4; cdr3_nt: TGCGCCAGCAGCGGATCAGGCGGCGAAAAACTGTTTTTT; cdr3_aa: CASSGSGGEKLFF
d_call: .; v_call: TRBV20-1; clone_size: many; j_call: TRBJ2-7; cdr3_nt: TGCAGTGCTAGACAACTATACGAGCAGTACTTC; cdr3_aa: CSARQLYEQYF
d_call: .; v_call: TRBV7-2; clone_size: few; j_call: TRBJ1-3; cdr3_nt: TGTGCCAGCAGCTTAGTGGCAGGGAGTCTCTCTGGAAACACCATATATTTT; cdr3_aa: CASSLVAGSLSGNTIYF
d_call: .; v_call: TRBV20-1; clone_size: many; j_call: TRBJ2-3; cdr3_nt: TGCAGTGCTAACCACGAGGAGTGGGTAACAGATACGCAGTATTTT; cdr3_aa: CSANHEEWVTDTQYF
d_call: TRBD1; v_call: TRBV18; clone_size: few; j_call: TRBJ2-6; cdr3_nt: TGTGCCAGCTCACTACGAACAGGGACAGGGGTGACTGGGGCCAACGTCCTGACTTTC; cdr3_aa: CASSLRTGTGVTGANVLTF
d_call: .; v_call: TRBV4-3; clone_size: many; j_call: TRBJ2-1; cdr3_nt: TGCGCCAGCAGCCAAGATGGGCTAGAGGTTTACAATGAGCAGTTCTTC; cdr3_aa: CASSQDGLEVYNEQFF
d_call: .; v_call: TRBV10-3; clone_size: .; j_call: TRBJ1-5; cdr3_nt: TGTACCATCAGTGAGTCGCGGGATCAGCCCCAGCATTTT; cdr3_aa: CTISESRDQPQHF
d_call: TRBD1; v_call: TRBV5-1; clone_size: .; j_call: TRBJ1-6; cdr3_nt: TGCGCCAGCAGCGGTGGGACAGTTCCCGGTGTACCCCTCCACTTT; cdr3_aa: CASSGGTVPGVPLHF
d_call: TRBD2; v_call: TRBV7-2; clone_size: few; j_call: TRBJ2-1; cdr3_nt: TGTGCCAGCACCTTGAGCGGGAGGTCCTACAATGAGCAGTTCTTC; cdr3_aa: CASTLSGRSYNEQFF
d_call: TRBD1; v_call: TRBV5-1; clone_size: many; j_call: TRBJ1-2; cdr3_nt: TGCGCCAGCAGAGGGACAGATTCTAACTATGGCTACACCTTC; cdr3_aa: CASRGTDSNYGYTF
d_call: .; v_call: TRBV7-8; clone_size: once; j_call: TRBJ2-1; cdr3_nt: TGTGCCAGCAGCTTAGAGGCTAGAGGGGGCTCCTACAATGAGCAGTTCTTC; cdr3_aa: CASSLEARGGSYNEQFF
d_call: TRBD1; v_call: TRBV12-3/TRBV12-4; clone_size: few; j_call: TRBJ2-3; cdr3_nt: TGTGCCAGCAGTTTTGACAGGGGAACAGATACGCAGTATTTT; cdr3_aa: CASSFDRGTDTQYF
d_call: .; v_call: TRBV7-2; clone_size: few; j_call: TRBJ1-1; cdr3_nt: TGTGCCAGCAAGCCGGCGGGCAAGACTGAAGCTTTCTTT; cdr3_aa: CASKPAGKTEAFF
d_call: .; v_call: TRBV19; clone_size: .; j_call: TRBJ1-2; cdr3_nt: TGTACCAGTAGTATAGGCTCTGGAGATGGCTACACCTTC; cdr3_aa: CTSSIGSGDGYTF
d_call: .; v_call: TRBV5-1; clone_size: many; j_call: TRBJ1-1; cdr3_nt: TGCGCCAGCAGCCCGCTGCGGGGAATGAACACTGAAGCTTTCTTT; cdr3_aa: CASSPLRGMNTEAFF
d_call: TRBD1; v_call: TRBV5-1; clone_size: many; j_call: TRBJ1-1; cdr3_nt: TGCGCCAGCCTGACCGGGACAGGGGGCGAGGAAGCTTTCTTT; cdr3_aa: CASLTGTGGEEAFF
d_call: TRBD2; v_call: TRBV4-3; clone_size: few; j_call: TRBJ2-2; cdr3_nt: TGCGCCAGCAGCCAAGTTGCGGGAGGGGGCGGGGAGCTGTTTTTT; cdr3_aa: CASSQVAGGGGELFF
d_call: TRBD1; v_call: TRBV3-1; clone_size: few; j_call: TRBJ2-5; cdr3_nt: TGTGCCAGCAGCCCGAGGACAGGACGAGAGACCCAGTACTTC; cdr3_aa: CASSPRTGRETQYF
d_call: .; v_call: TRBV4-3; clone_size: .; j_call: TRBJ1-5; cdr3_nt: TGCGCCAGCAGCCAAGATAGGCGAAGCAATCAGCCCCAGCATTTT; cdr3_aa: CASSQDRRSNQPQHF
d_call: TRBD2; v_call: TRBV14; clone_size: many; j_call: TRBJ2-7; cdr3_nt: TGTGCCAGCAGCCAAAGTAGCGGGTTTCGTTACTCCTACGAGCAGTACTTC; cdr3_aa: CASSQSSGFRYSYEQYF
d_call: .; v_call: TRBV7-3; clone_size: .; j_call: TRBJ2-5; cdr3_nt: TGTGCCAGCAGCTTATTTGCCGGGGAGACCCAGTACTTC; cdr3_aa: CASSLFAGETQYF
d_call: TRBD1; v_call: TRBV5-1; clone_size: many; j_call: TRBJ1-1; cdr3_nt: TGCGCCAGCAGTGCCACAGGGGTGGCTGAAGCTTTCTTT; cdr3_aa: CASSATGVAEAFF
d_call: .; v_call: TRBV5-1; clone_size: .; j_call: TRBJ2-5; cdr3_nt: TGCGCCAGCAGCTTGTTGGCGGCGAGCCAAGAGACCCAGTACTTC; cdr3_aa: CASSLLAASQETQYF
d_call: TRBD1; v_call: TRBV18; clone_size: .; j_call: TRBJ1-5; cdr3_nt: TGTGCCAGCTCCCCAAGCGAGGGGGCCGCCAATCAGCCCCAGCGTTTT; cdr3_aa: CASSPSEGAANQPQRF